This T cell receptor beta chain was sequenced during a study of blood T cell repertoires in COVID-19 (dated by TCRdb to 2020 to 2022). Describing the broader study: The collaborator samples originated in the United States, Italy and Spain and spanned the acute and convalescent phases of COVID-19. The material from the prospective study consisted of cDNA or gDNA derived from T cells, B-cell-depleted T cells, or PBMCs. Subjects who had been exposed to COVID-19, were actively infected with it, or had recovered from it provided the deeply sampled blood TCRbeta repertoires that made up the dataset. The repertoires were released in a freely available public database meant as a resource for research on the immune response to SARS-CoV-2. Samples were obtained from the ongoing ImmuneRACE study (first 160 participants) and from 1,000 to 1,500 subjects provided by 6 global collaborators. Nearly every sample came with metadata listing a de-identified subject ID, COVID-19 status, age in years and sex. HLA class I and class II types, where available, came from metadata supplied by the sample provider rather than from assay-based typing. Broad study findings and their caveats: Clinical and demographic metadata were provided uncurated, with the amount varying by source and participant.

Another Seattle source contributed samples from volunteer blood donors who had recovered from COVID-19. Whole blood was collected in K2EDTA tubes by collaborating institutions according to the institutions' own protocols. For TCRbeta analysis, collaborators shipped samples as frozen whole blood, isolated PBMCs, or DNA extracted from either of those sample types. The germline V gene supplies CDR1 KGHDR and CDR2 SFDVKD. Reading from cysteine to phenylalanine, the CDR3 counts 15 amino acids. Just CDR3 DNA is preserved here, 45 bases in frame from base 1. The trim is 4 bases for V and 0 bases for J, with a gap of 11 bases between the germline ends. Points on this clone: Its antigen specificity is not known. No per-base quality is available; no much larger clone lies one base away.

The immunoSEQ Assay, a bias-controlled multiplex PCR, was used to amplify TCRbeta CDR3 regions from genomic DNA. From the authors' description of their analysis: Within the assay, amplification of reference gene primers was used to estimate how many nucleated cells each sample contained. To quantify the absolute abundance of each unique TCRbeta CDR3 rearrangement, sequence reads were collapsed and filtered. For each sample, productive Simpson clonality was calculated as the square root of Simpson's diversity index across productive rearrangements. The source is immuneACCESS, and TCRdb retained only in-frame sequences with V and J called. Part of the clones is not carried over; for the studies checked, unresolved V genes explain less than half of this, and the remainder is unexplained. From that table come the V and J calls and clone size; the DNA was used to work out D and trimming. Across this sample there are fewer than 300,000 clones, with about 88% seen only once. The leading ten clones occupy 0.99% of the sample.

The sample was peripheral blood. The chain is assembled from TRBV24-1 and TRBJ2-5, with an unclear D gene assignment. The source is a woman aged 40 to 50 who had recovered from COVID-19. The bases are TGTGCCACCAGTGACCCCGCGGCGCACCAAGAGACCCAGTACTTC. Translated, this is CATSDPAAHQETQYF.